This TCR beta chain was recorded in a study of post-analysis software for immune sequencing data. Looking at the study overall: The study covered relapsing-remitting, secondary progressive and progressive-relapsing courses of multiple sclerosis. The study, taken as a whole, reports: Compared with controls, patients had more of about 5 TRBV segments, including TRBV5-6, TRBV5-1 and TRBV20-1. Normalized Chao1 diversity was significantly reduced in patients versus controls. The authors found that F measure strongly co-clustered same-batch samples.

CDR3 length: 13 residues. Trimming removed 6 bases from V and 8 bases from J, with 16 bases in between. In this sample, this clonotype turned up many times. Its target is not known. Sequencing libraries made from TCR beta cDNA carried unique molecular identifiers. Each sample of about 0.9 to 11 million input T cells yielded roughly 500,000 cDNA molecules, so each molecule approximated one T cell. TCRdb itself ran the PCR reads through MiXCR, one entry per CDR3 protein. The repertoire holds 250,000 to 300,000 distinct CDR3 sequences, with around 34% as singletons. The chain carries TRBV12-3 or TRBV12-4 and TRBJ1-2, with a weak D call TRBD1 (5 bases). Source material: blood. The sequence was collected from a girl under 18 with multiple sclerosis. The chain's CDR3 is CASSQDGASGYTF. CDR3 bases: TGTGCCAGCAGCCAGGACGGGGCGTCGGGCTACACCTTC.